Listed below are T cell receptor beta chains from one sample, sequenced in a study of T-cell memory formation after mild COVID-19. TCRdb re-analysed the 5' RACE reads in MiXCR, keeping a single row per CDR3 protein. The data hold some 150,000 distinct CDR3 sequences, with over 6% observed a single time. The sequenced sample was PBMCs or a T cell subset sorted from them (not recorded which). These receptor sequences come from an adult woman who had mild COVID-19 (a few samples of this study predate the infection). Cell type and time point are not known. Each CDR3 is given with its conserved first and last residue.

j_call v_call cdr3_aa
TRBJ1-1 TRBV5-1 CASSPSRGTEAFF
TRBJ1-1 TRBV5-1 CASSEQTGGTEAFF
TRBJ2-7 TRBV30 CAWRVPGQRSYEQYF
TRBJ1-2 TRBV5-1 CASSLAQKNYGYTF
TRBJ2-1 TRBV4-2 CASSLGANNEQFF
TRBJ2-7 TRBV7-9 CASSLATGGIPSSYEQYF
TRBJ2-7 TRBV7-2 CASSQGTSGSYEQYF
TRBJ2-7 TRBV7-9 CASSFGLAGNSYEQYF
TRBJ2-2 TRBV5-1 CASRRTGMNTGELFF
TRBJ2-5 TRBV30 CAWSRDRGIQETQYF
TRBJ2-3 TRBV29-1 CSVAGRSADTQYF
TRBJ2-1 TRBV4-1 CASSQPLGGNNEQFF
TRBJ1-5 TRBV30 CAWSVDRRTPQHF
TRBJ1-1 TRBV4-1 CASSQAPQGRGEAFF
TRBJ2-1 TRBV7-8 CASSLETGGPYNEQFF
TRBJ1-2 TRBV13 CASSFKGPLYGYTF
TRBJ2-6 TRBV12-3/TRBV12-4 CASSLDRGLVLTF
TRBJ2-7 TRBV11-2 CASSSPRGGNIRGYYEQYF
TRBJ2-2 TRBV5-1 CASSLEQTYTGELFF
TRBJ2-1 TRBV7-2 CASSLRGLTRANEQFF
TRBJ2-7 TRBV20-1 CSAPTGTSGMFSYEQYF
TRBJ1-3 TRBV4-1 CASSQESRITSGNTIYF
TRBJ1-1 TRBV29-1 CSVEVFGQGGTEAFF
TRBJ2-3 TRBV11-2 CASSSERAAEYF
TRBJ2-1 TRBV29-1 CSGRTGTSVYNEQFF
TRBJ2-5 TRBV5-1 CASSLFGGGETQYF
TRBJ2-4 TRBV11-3 CASSLGGTGAKNIQYF
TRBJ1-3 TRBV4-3 CASSRHLSGTSGNTIYF
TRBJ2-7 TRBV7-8 CASSVGQGAYEQYF
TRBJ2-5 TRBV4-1 CASSQGLGLETQYF
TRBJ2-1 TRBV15 CATSRALATNNEQFF
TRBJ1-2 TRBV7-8 CASSLLQGGYGYTF
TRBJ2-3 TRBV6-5 CASSGVPQGGTQYF
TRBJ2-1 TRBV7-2 CASSSLAGAYNEQFF
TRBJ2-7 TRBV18 CASSPGPSSSYEQYF
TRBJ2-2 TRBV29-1 CSSDRGINTGELFF
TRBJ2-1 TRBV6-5 CASRAGGSSYNEQFF
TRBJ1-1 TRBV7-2 CASSLGSGLNTEAFF
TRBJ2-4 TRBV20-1 CSARRIAKNIQYF
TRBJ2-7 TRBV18 CASSPPPSSEQYF
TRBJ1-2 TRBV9 CASSTLRMAEGHGYTF